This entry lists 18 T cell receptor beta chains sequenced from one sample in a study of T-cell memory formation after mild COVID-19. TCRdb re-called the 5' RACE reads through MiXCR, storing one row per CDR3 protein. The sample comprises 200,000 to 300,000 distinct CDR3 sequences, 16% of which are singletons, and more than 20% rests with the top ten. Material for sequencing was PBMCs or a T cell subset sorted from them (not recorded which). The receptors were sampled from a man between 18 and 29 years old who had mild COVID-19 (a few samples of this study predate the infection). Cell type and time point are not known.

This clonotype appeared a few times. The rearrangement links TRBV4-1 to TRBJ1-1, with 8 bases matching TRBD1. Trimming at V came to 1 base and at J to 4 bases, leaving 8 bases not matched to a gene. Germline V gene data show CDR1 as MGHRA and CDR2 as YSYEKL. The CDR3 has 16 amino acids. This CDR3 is CASSQVARGRLTEAFF. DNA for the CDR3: TGCGCCAGCAGCCAAGTGGCCAGGGGGCGACTCACTGAAGCTTTCTTT.

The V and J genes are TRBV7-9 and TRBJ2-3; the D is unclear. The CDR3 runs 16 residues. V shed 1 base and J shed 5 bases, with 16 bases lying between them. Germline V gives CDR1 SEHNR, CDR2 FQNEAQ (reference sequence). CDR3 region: CASSLEGFLGGDTQYF. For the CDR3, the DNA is TGTGCCAGCAGCTTAGAGGGCTTTCTCGGCGGAGATACGCAGTATTTT.

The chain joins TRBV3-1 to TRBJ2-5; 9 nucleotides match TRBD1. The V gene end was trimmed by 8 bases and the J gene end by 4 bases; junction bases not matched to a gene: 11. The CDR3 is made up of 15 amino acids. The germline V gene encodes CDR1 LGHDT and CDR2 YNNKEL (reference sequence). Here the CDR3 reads CASFQTGTGRETQYF. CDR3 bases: TGTGCCAGCTTCCAAACCGGGACAGGGAGAGAGACCCAGTACTTC.

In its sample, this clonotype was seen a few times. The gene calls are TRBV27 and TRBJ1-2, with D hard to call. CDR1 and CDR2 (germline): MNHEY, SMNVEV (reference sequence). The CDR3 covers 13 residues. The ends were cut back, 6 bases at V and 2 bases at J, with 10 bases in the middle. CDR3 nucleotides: TGTGCCAGCAGCCAGACCGTGAACTATGGCTACACCTTC. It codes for CASSQTVNYGYTF.

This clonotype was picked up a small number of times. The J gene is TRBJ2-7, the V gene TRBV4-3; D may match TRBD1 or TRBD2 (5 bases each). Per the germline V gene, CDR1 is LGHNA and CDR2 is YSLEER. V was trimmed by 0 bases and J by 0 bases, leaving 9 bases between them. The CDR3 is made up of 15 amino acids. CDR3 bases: TGCGCCAGCAGCCAAGAGGGGGATCCCTCCTACGAGCAGTACTTC. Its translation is CASSQEGDPSYEQYF.

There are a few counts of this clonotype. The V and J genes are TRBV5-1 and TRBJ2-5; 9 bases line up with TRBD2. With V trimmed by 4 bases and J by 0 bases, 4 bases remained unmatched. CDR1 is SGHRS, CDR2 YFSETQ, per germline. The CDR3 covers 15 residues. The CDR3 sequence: CASSDASGDQETQYF. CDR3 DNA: TGCGCCAGCAGCGACGCTAGCGGGGACCAAGAGACCCAGTACTTC.

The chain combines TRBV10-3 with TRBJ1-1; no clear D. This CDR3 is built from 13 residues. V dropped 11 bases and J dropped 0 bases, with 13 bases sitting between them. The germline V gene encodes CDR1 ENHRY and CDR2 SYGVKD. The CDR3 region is CAACQDVNTEAFF. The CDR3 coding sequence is TGTGCCGCCTGCCAGGATGTGAACACTGAAGCTTTCTTT.

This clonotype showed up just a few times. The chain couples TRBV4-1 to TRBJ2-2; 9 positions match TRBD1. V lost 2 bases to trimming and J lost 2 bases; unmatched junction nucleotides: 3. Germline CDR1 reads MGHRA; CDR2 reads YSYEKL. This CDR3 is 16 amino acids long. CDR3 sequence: CASSQYRGRNTGELFF. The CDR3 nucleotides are TGCGCCAGCAGCCAATACAGGGGGCGAAACACCGGGGAGCTGTTTTTT.

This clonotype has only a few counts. The CDR3 here is CASSFAGVGDEKLFF. CDR3 DNA: TGTGCCAGCAGTTTCGCGGGAGTCGGGGATGAAAAACTGTTTTTT. The V call is TRBV12-3 or TRBV12-4, the J call TRBJ1-4; D gene uncertain. V was shortened by 3 bases and J by 6 bases, with 14 bases between the two germline ends. This CDR3 has 15 residues.

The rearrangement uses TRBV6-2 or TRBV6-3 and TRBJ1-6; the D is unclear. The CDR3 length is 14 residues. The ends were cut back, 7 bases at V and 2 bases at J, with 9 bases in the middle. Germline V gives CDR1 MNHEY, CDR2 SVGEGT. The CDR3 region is CASKPGAYNSPLHF. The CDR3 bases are TGTGCCAGCAAGCCCGGGGCCTATAATTCACCCCTCCACTTT.

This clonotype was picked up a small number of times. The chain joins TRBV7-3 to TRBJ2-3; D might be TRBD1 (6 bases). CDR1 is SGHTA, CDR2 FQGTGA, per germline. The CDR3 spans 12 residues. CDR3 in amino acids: CEQGETTDTQYF. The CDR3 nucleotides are TGTGAACAGGGAGAGACCACAGATACGCAGTATTTT.

CDR3 bases: TGCAGCGTTGGTGAGAGGGACGTTCCGCACTATGGCTACACCTTC. Translated: CSVGERDVPHYGYTF. The chain employs TRBV29-1 and TRBJ1-2; the D gene is possibly TRBD1 (5 bases). V lost 4 bases, J lost 3 bases, and 18 bases lay in between. This CDR3 has 15 residues. CDR1 and CDR2 (germline): SQVTM, ANQGSEA.

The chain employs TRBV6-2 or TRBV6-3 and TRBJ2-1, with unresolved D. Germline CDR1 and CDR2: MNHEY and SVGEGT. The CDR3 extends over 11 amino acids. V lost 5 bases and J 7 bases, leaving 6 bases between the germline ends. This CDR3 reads CASSMGNEQFF. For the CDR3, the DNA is TGTGCCAGCAGTATGGGGAATGAGCAGTTCTTC.

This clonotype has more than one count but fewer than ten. CDR3 sequence: CASSSRGRGVEQYV. The CDR3 DNA reads as TGTGCCAGCAGCTCCCGGGGGAGGGGGGTCGAGCAGTACGTC. The rearrangement uses TRBV7-9 and TRBJ2-7; tentatively, D is TRBD2 (7 bases). The germline gives CDR1 SEHNR, CDR2 FQNEAQ (reference sequence). The V and J ends lost 4 bases and 6 bases respectively, with 16 bases between them. The CDR3 totals 14 residues.

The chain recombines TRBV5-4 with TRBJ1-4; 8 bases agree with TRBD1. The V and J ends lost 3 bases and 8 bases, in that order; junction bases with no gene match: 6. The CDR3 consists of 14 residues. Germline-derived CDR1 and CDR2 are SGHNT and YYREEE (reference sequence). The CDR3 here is CASSSTGGGEKLFF. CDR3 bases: TGTGCCAGCAGCTCCACAGGGGGAGGGGAAAAACTGTTTTTT. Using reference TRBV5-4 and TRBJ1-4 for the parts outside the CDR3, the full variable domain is ETGVTQSPTHLIKTRGQQVTLRCSSQSGHNTVSWYQQALGQGPQFIFQYYREEENGRGNFPPRFSGLQFPNYSSELNVNALELDDSALYLCASSSTGGGEKLFFGSGTQLSVL.

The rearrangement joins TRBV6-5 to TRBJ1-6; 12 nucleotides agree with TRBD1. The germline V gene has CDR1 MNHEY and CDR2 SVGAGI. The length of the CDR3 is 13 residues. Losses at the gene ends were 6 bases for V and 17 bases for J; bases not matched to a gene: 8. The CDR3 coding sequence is TGTGCCAGCAGCCGCACCGGGACAGGGGGCGTCCACTTT. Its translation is CASSRTGTGGVHF.

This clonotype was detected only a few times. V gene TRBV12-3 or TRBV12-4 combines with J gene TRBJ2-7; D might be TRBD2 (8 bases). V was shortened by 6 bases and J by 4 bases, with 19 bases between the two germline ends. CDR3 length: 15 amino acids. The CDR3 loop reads CASSGQAPGGYEQYF. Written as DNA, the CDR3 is TGTGCCAGCAGCGGACAGGCACCGGGAGGGTACGAGCAGTACTTC.

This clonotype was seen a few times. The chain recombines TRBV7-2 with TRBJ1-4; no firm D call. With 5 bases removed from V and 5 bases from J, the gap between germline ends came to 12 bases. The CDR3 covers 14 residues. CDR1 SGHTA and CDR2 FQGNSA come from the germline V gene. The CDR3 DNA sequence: TGTGCCAGCAGCACTAGGACGGGGAATGAAAAACTGTTTTTT. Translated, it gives CASSTRTGNEKLFF.